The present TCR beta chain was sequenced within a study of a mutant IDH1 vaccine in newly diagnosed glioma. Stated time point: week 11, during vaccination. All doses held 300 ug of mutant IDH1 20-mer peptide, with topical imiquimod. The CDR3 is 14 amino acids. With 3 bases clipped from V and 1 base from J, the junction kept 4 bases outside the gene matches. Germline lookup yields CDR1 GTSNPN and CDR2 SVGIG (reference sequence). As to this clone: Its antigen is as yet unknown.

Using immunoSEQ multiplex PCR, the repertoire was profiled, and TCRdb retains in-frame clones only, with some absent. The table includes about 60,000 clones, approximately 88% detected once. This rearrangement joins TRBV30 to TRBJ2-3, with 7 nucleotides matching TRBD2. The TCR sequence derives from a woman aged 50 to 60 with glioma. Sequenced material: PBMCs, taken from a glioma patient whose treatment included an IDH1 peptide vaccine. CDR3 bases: TGTGCCTGGAGCGAAAGCGGGGGCACAGATACGCAGTATTTT. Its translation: CAWSESGGTDTQYF.